The sequence of this T cell receptor (beta chain) was determined in a study of CD8 T cells in ankylosing spondylitis (dated by TCRdb to about 2017). Study-wide context: To find TCR variants linked to disease, the study profiled T cell receptor beta repertoires in ankylosing spondylitis patients and healthy donors. Peripheral blood was sampled, and synovial fluid was additionally collected from ankylosing spondylitis patients. The full study cohort was made up of 25 ankylosing spondylitis patients and over 90 healthy donors.

This clonotype was counted only a few times. The specificity of this receptor is unknown. The input lacks base qualities; no much larger clone sits a single base away. V was cut back by 8 bases and J by 8 bases, leaving a gap of 6 bases between them. The CDR3 numbers 10 residues from cysteine through phenylalanine. Only the CDR3 portion is preserved as DNA: 30 bases, with reading frame beginning at the first base. Based on the germline V gene (reference sequence), the CDR1 and CDR2 sequences are MNHNY and SVGAGI. Broad study findings and their caveats: Blood from ankylosing spondylitis patients appeared to be characterized by a TCR beta motif made up of several highly homologous amino acid variants. Some motif variants had previously been reported in the synovial fluid and blood of reactive arthritis patients, which suggests shared mechanisms of disease initiation. The disease-linked clones were reported as significantly enriched in matched synovial fluid samples from ankylosing spondylitis patients. In peripheral blood, the disease-linked clones were found at relatively low frequencies and had a CD8+ phenotype.

Sequencing relied on an Illumina HiSeq 2500. Quantitative 5'-RACE with molecular barcodes was used to prepare TCR beta libraries. For the original study's pipeline: A new computational method based on a probabilistic model of VDJ rearrangement was used to identify disease-linked TCR variants. TCRdb ran its own pipeline on the public reads, namely fastp trimming at Q25 and MiXCR clone calling, and kept in-frame beta chains. Rows merge per CDR3 protein into single entries with the most common DNA and genes. These V and J calls originate from TCRdb's pipeline instead of the authors' own analysis. The sample table holds around 140,000 distinct CDR3 sequences, of which over 15% were seen once. Together, the top ten hold 25% to 40% of the sample.

The chain employs TRBV6-6 and TRBJ2-2; no confident D gene assignment can be made. This TCR was recovered from a male donor with ankylosing spondylitis. Sequenced sample: blood, either unsorted or a sorted T cell fraction (not recorded which). The CDR3 region has the sequence CASYGGELFF. At the DNA level, the sequence is TGTGCCAGCTACGGGGGGGAGCTGTTTTTT.